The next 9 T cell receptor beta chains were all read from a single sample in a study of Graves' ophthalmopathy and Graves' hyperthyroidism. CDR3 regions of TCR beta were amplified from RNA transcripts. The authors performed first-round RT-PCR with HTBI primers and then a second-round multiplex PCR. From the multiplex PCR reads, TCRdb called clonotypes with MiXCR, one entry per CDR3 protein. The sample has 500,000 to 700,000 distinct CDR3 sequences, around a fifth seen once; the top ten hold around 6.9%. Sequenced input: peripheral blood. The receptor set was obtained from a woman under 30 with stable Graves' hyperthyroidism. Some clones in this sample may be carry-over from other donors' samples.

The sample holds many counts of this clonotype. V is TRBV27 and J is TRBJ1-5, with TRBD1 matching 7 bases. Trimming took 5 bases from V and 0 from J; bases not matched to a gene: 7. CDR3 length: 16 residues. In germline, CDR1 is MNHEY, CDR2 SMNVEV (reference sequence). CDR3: CASSPTAGGSNQPQHF. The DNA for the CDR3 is TGTGCCAGCAGTCCTACGGCAGGGGGTAGCAATCAGCCCCAGCATTTT.

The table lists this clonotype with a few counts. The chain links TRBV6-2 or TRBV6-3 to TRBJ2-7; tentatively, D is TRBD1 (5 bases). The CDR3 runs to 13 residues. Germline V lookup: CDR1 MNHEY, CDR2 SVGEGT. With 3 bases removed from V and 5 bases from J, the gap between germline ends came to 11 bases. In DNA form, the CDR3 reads TGTGCCAGCAGTTATAACGGACACAACGAGCAGTACTTC. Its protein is CASSYNGHNEQYF.

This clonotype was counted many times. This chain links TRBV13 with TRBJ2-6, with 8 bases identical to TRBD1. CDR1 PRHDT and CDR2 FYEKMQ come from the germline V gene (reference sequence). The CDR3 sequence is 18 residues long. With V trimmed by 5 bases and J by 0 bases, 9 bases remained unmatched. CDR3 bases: TGTGCCAGCAGCGCTAGACAGGGGCGATACTCTGGGGCCAACGTCCTGACTTTC. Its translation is CASSARQGRYSGANVLTF.

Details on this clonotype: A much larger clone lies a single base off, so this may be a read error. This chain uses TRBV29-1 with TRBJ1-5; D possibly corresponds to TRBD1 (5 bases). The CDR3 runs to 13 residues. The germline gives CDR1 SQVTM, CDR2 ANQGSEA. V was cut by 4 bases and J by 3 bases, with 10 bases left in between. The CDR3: CSVGSRANQPQHF. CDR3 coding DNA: TGCAGCGTTGGAAGCAGGGCCAATCAGCCCCAGCATTTT.

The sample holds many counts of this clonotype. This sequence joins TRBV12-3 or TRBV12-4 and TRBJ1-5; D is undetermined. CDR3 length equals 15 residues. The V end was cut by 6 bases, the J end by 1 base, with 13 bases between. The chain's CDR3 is CASSQAYESNQPQHF. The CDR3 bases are TGTGCCAGCAGCCAGGCTTACGAAAGCAATCAGCCCCAGCATTTT.

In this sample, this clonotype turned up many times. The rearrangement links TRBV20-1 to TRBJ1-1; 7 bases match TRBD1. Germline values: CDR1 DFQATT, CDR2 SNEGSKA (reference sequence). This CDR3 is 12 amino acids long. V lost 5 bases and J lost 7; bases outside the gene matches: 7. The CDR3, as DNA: TGCAGTGCTCAACGGACAGGAGGTGAAGCTTTCTTT. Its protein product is CSAQRTGGEAFF.

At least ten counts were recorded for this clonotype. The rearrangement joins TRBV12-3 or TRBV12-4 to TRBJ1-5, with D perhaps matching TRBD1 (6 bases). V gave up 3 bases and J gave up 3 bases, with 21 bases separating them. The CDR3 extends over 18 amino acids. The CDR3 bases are TGTGCCAGCAGTTTTGAGGTTGGGGGCCGGGACTCCAATCAGCCCCAGCATTTT. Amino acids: CASSFEVGGRDSNQPQHF.

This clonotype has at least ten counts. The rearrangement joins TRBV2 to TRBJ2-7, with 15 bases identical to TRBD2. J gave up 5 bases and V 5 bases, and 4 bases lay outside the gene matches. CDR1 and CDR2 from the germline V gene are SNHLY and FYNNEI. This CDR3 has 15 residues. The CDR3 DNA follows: TGTGCCAGCAGTTGGACTAGCGGGAGGGCCGACGAGCAGTACTTC. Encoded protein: CASSWTSGRADEQYF.

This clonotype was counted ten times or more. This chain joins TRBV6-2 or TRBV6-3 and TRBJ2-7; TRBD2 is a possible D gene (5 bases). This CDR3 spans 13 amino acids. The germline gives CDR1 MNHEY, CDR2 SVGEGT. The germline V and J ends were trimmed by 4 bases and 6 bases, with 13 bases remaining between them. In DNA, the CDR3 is TGTGCCAGCAGTTCCCCCCAGAGGGTCGAGCAGTACTTC. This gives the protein CASSSPQRVEQYF.